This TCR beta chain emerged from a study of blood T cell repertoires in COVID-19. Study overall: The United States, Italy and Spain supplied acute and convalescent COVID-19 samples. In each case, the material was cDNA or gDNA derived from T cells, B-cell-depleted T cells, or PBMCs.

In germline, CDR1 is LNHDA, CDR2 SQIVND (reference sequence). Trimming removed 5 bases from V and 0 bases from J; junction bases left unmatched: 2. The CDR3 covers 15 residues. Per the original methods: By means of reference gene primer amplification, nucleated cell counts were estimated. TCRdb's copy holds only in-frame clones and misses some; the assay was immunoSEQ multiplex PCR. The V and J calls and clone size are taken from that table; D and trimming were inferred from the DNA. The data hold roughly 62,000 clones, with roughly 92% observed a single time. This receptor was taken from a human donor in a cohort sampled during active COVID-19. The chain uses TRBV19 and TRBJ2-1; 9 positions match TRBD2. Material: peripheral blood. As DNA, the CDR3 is TGTGCCAGTAGTCTTAGCGGGGGCTCCTACAATGAGCAGTTCTTC. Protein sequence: CASSLSGGSYNEQFF.